Below are 21 T cell receptor beta chains sequenced from a single sample in a study of PD-1 blockade in classical Hodgkin lymphoma. Time point of the sample: cycle 4 day 1 (C4D1), after more than five weeks of nivolumab. Every one of the patients relapsed after autologous stem cell transplantation (brentuximab vedotin exposure was variable). The table came from immunoSEQ multiplex PCR; TCRdb's copy has only in-frame clones and leaves some out. Of 50,000 or so clones listed, around 76% are singletons. The sample in question was peripheral blood mononuclear cells (PBMCs), obtained before the fourth cycle of nivolumab. These receptors came from a human donor with classical Hodgkin lymphoma.

V usage is TRBV15 and J usage is TRBJ2-3; D is undetermined. There are 12 residues in the CDR3. Germline CDR1 LNHNV, CDR2 YYDKDF (reference sequence). V lost 7 bases, J lost 4 bases, and 9 bases lay in between. The CDR3 protein is CATTQTADTQYF. CDR3 DNA sequence: TGTGCCACCACCCAGACGGCAGATACGCAGTATTTT.

This clone has just one count. The chain carries TRBV29-1 and TRBJ1-3; TRBD1 matches 11 bases. Per the germline V gene, CDR1 is SQVTM and CDR2 is ANQGSEA. The CDR3 has 17 amino acids. The trim removed 4 bases at V and 0 bases at J, leaving 8 bases unmatched. The CDR3 region has the DNA TGCAGCGTTGCGGGGGACAGGGGGTCCTTCTCTGGAAACACCATATATTTT. Its protein is CSVAGDRGSFSGNTIYF.

This clone has a single count. DNA of the CDR3: TGCGCCAGCAGCAGGAGTTCGAACACCGGGGAGCTGTTTTTT. Translating it yields CASSRSSNTGELFF. The J gene is TRBJ2-2, the V gene TRBV5-1; no definite D call. The CDR3 runs to 14 residues. Germline V lookup: CDR1 SGHRS, CDR2 YFSETQ. V was shortened by 4 bases and J by 0 bases, with 7 bases between the two germline ends.

The chain uses TRBV5-1 and TRBJ1-6, with a possible D match to TRBD1 (6 bases). The CDR3 length is 14 residues. Trimming took 4 bases from V and 7 from J, leaving 12 bases between them. The germline V gene has CDR1 SGHRS and CDR2 YFSETQ. CDR3 amino acids: CASSPGQINSPLHF. In DNA form, the CDR3 reads TGCGCCAGCAGCCCCGGACAGATAAATTCACCCCTCCACTTT.

The chain uses TRBV11-2 and TRBJ2-1, with 8 bases aligning to TRBD2. Per germline, CDR1 SGHAT and CDR2 FQNNGV. This CDR3 has 16 residues. Trimming cost V 5 bases and J 6 bases; bases outside gene matches: 12. CDR3 bases: TGTGCCAGCAGCCCTCGGGGGGCGGGACTAGTCAATGAGCAGTTCTTC. Its translation: CASSPRGAGLVNEQFF.

This clone has a count of ten or more. The junction differs from germline at one of its ends, possibly a read error. V usage is TRBV4-3 and J usage is TRBJ1-2; the match to TRBD1 covers 12 bases. Germline CDR1 and CDR2: LGHNA and YSLEER. CDR3 size: 16 residues. CDR3 sequence: CASSQGRDRGRIGYTF. Here the CDR3 DNA reads TGCGCCAGCAGTCAAGGGAGGGACAGGGGGCGCATAGGCTACACCTTC.

The genes are TRBV27 and TRBJ2-5; 10 bases match TRBD1. The junction had 16 bases not matched to a gene; V was cut back by 2 bases and J by 7 bases. Looked up from germline, CDR1 is MNHEY and CDR2 is SMNVEV (reference sequence). The CDR3 loop spans 18 amino acids. The CDR3 here is CASSLRGGTGVAPVTQYF. The CDR3 DNA reads as TGTGCCAGCAGTTTAAGGGGCGGGACAGGGGTCGCCCCGGTGACCCAGTACTTC.

This clone was picked up a small number of times. The V call is TRBV18, the J call TRBJ2-7; no clear D gene. This CDR3 has 16 amino acids. The germline V gene has CDR1 KGHSH and CDR2 LQKENI. V was clipped by 1 base and J by 3 bases, with 16 bases between them. CDR3 nucleotides: TGTGCCAGCTCACCACTAGGACCTGGGATCGACTACGAGCAGTACTTC. Translated, it gives CASSPLGPGIDYEQYF.

The V call is TRBV19, the J call TRBJ2-5; a weak D match, TRBD1 (6 bases). Trimming left V 4 bases short and J 1 base short, with 10 bases between. Germline V CDR1 and CDR2: LNHDA, SQIVND (reference sequence). CDR3 length equals 14 residues. The CDR3, as DNA: TGTGCCAGTAGTAGAATACAGGGCCAAGAGACCCAGTACTTC. This translates into CASSRIQGQETQYF.

This chain uses TRBV7-8 with TRBJ2-1, with 7 positions matching TRBD2. The CDR3 contains 16 residues. Germline loops: CDR1 SGHVS, CDR2 FQNEAQ. V lost 2 bases to trimming and J lost 6 bases; unmatched junction nucleotides: 10. In DNA form, the CDR3 reads TGTGCCAGCAGCTTAATTGCTAGCGGAGGGGTCAATGAGCAGTTCTTC. Translated: CASSLIASGGVNEQFF.

The chain employs TRBV7-3 and TRBJ2-2, with D possibly TRBD2 on 5 matching bases. Germline loops: CDR1 SGHTA, CDR2 FQGTGA. Trimming took off 2 bases at V and 6 bases at J, with 10 bases between the two ends. This CDR3 is built from 14 residues. The CDR3 region is CASSLGLLAGELFF. CDR3 nucleotides: TGTGCCAGCAGCTTAGGACTTCTAGCCGGGGAGCTGTTTTTT.

The CDR3, as DNA: TGCGCCAGCAGCTTCTCGACAGGGGGTTCCTACGAGCAGTACTTC. Protein: CASSFSTGGSYEQYF. The chain recombines TRBV5-1 with TRBJ2-7; 9 positions match TRBD1. The V gene end was trimmed by 2 bases and the J gene end by 1 base; junction bases not matched to a gene: 4. CDR3 length: 15 residues. Germline lookup yields CDR1 SGHRS and CDR2 YFSETQ.

Worth noting for this clone: The same CDR3 also results from other DNA sequences found in this sample. The chain uses TRBV28 and TRBJ2-7, with unresolved D. In germline, CDR1 is MDHEN, CDR2 SYDVKM. This CDR3 has 13 amino acids. Trimming cost V 2 bases and J 3 bases, with 8 bases left between them. The CDR3 region is CASSLGVGYEQYF. The CDR3 nucleotides read TGTGCCAGCAGTTTAGGGGTTGGCTACGAGCAGTACTTC.

The rearrangement uses TRBV18 and TRBJ1-3, with 9 nucleotides matching TRBD1. With V trimmed by 5 bases and J by 0 bases, 8 bases remained unmatched. The germline CDR1 and CDR2 sequences are KGHSH and LQKENI. The CDR3 loop spans 17 amino acids. The DNA for the CDR3 is TGTGCCAGCTCAGCCCGACAGGGGGGATTCTCTGGAAACACCATATATTTT. This gives the protein CASSARQGGFSGNTIYF.

The sample holds one count of this clone. V usage is TRBV4-3 and J usage is TRBJ2-5; TRBD2 matches at 13 bases. V lost 6 bases and J lost 5; bases outside the gene matches: 6. The CDR3 runs to 15 residues. Germline assignment: CDR1 LGHNA and CDR2 YSLEER. The CDR3 protein is CASSRTSGRGETQYF. The CDR3 nucleotides are TGCGCCAGCAGTCGGACTAGCGGGAGAGGGGAGACCCAGTACTTC.

This clone is labeled as medium-sized. This chain connects TRBV4-3 to TRBJ1-2; possible D gene TRBD1, 6 bases. V lost 2 bases and J 0 bases, leaving 10 bases between the germline ends. CDR1 is LGHNA and CDR2 is YSLEER in the germline V gene. The CDR3 runs to 15 residues. CDR3 loop: CASSQRQEANYGYTF. The DNA for the CDR3 is TGCGCCAGCAGCCAACGACAGGAAGCTAACTATGGCTACACCTTC.

The chain is built from TRBV5-1 and TRBJ2-1, with 7 bases lining up with TRBD2. CDR1 SGHRS and CDR2 YFSETQ come from the germline V gene. The V and J ends lost 6 bases and 8 bases, in that order; junction bases with no gene match: 14. There are 15 residues in the CDR3. In DNA form, the CDR3 reads TGCGCCAGCACTCGCGGGAGTTTTGTTAGCGATGAGCAGTTCTTC. It codes for CASTRGSFVSDEQFF.

This clone was recorded a few times. The V call is TRBV2, the J call TRBJ2-2, with TRBD1 as a possible D gene (5 bases). This CDR3 has 14 residues. Germline V lookup: CDR1 SNHLY, CDR2 FYNNEI. V was shortened by 8 bases and J by 3 bases, with 13 bases between the two germline ends. The CDR3 coding sequence is TGTGCCAGCCGCGTGGGGCCGGACACCGGGGAGCTGTTTTTT. Its protein product is CASRVGPDTGELFF.

The chain joins TRBV15 to TRBJ2-3; maybe TRBD2 (6 bases). The V end was cut by 0 bases, the J end by 2 bases, with 18 bases between. Germline values: CDR1 LNHNV, CDR2 YYDKDF (reference sequence). This CDR3 comprises 18 residues. The CDR3 nucleotides read TGTGCCACCAGCAGAGATCTAAACCTAGCGAGAAACACAGATACGCAGTATTTT. It translates to CATSRDLNLARNTDTQYF.

V usage is TRBV28 and J usage is TRBJ1-5; no clear D gene. The CDR3 extends over 13 amino acids. V was cut by 5 bases and J by 5 bases, with 10 bases left in between. Germline assignment: CDR1 MDHEN and CDR2 SYDVKM. The CDR3 is CASSLINYQPQHF. CDR3 sequence (DNA): TGTGCCAGCAGTCTCATTAATTATCAGCCCCAGCATTTT.

This chain joins TRBV6-5 and TRBJ1-2; 8 positions match TRBD1. V shed 6 bases, J shed 4 bases, and the junction held 10 bases outside the gene matches. CDR1 is MNHEY, CDR2 SVGAGI, per germline. This CDR3 is 15 amino acids long. The CDR3 DNA sequence: TGTGCCAGCAGACTGGGGACAGGTCTATCCTATGGCTACACCTTC. It specifies CASRLGTGLSYGYTF.